The TCR beta chain described here comes from a study of blood T cell repertoires in COVID-19. Sequenced by immunoSEQ multiplex PCR; TCRdb stores in-frame clones only, minus some. There are about 260,000 clones in the sample; around four fifths occur only once, and around 4% lies in the top ten. Between the trimmed V and J ends, which lost 10 bases and 5 bases, there was a span of 18 bases. The CDR3 runs to 14 residues. Germline V gives CDR1 SGHRS, CDR2 YFSETQ. This clonotype originated in a man aged 55 to 69 with acute or convalescent COVID-19. What was sequenced was peripheral blood. V usage is TRBV5-1 and J usage is TRBJ2-2; the D gene is possibly TRBD1 (6 bases). This chain's CDR3 is CAVGPGVTTGELFF. The CDR3 DNA reads TGCGCCGTGGGGCCAGGGGTAACTACCGGGGAGCTGTTTTTT.